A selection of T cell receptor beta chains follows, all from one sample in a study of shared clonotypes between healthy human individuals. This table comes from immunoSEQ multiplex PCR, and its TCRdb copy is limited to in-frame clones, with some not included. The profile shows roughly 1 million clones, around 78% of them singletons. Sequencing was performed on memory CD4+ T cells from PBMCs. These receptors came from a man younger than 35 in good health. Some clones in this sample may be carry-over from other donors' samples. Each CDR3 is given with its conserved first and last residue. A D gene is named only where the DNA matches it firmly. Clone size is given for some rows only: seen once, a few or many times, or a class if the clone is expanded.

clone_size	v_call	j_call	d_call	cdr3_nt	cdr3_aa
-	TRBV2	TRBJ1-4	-	TGTGCCAGCAGTGAAGGAGGGGTTAATGAAAAACTGTTTTTT	CASSEGGVNEKLFF
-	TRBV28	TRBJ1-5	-	TGTGCCAGCAGTAAGGGGACCAGCAATCAGCCCCAGCATTTT	CASSKGTSNQPQHF
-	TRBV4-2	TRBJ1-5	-	TGTGCCAGCAGCCAAACAGGCCGGGGCGAGCCCCAGCATTTT	CASSQTGRGEPQHF
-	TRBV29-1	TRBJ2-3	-	TGCAGCGTTGCGGGACTCTCTAGCACAGATACGCAGTATTTT	CSVAGLSSTDTQYF
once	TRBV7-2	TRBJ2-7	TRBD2	TGTGCCAGCAGCGCAGGACTAGCGGGAGGAAGGGAGCAGTACTTC	CASSAGLAGGREQYF
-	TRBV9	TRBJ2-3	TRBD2	TGTGCCAGCAGCGTAGCTAGCGGGAGCGGCCTTACGCAGTATTTT	CASSVASGSGLTQYF
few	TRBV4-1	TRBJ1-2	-	TGCGCCAGCAGCCAAGTACCCGGGACAAATGGCTACACCTTC	CASSQVPGTNGYTF
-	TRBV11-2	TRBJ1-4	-	TGTGCCAGCAGCTTAGGGGGGACTAATGAAAAACTGTTTTTT	CASSLGGTNEKLFF
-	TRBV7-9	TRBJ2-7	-	TGTGCCAGCAGCCCGACAGGATACGAGCAGTACTTC	CASSPTGYEQYF
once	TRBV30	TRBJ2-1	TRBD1	TGTGCCTGGGGGGACAGTGGTTACAATGAGCAGTTCTTC	CAWGDSGYNEQFF
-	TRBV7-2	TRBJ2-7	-	TGTGCCAGCAGCTTAAGCGGGACAGGTCAACCCTACGAGCAGTACTTC	CASSLSGTGQPYEQYF
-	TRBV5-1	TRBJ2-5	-	TGCGCCAGCAGCCCAGGAGCCCAAGAGACCCAGTACTTC	CASSPGAQETQYF
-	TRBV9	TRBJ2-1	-	TGTGCCAGCAGCGTAGACGGTAGTGCCTACAATGAGCAGTTCTTC	CASSVDGSAYNEQFF
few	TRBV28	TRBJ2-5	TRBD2	TGTGCCAGCAGTTTTATGCTAGCGGGAGTCTTGGAGACCCAGTACTTC	CASSFMLAGVLETQYF
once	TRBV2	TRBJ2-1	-	TGTGCCAGCAGCCGGGCGGGCTCTCGGTACAATGAGCAGTTCTTC	CASSRAGSRYNEQFF
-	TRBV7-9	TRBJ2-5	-	TGTGCCAGCAGCTCATCGGACCAAGAGACCCAGTACTTC	CASSSSDQETQYF
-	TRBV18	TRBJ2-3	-	TGTGCCAGCTCGCCAGACTATAGCACAGATACGCAGTATTTT	CASSPDYSTDTQYF
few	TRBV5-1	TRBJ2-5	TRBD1	TGCGCCAGCGCGGGACAGGGTGGCCCCCAGTACCAAGAGACCCAGTACTTC	CASAGQGGPQYQETQYF
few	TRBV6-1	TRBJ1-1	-	TGTGCCAGCAGTGAAGAGGGAGGGGTCACTGAAGCTTTCTTT	CASSEEGGVTEAFF
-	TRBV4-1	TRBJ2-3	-	TGCGCCAGCAGCCTGGAAAGGCTAGGAACAGATACGCAGTATTTT	CASSLERLGTDTQYF
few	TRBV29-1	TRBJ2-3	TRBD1	TGCAGCGACCGGACAGGGGGTAAAGATACGCAGTATTTT	CSDRTGGKDTQYF
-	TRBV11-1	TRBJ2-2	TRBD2	TGTGCCAGCAGCCCCCAGCGGGGGCGCACCGGGGAGCTGTTTTTT	CASSPQRGRTGELFF
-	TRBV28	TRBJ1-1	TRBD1	TGTGCCAGCAGTTTGGACAGGTTGACTGAAGCTTTCTTT	CASSLDRLTEAFF
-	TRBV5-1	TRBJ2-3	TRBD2	TGCGCCAGCCAACTCTTAGCGGGTAGCACAGATACGCAGTATTTT	CASQLLAGSTDTQYF
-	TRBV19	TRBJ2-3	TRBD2	TGTGCCAGTAGTAGGACTCCTAGCGGGAGTGGATTGACAGATACGCAGTATTTT	CASSRTPSGSGLTDTQYF
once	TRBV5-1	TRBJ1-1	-	TGCGCCAGCAGCTCACAGATCAACACTGAAGCTTTCTTT	CASSSQINTEAFF
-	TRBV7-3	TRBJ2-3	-	TGTGCCAGCAGACTGACCCGCACAGATACGCAGTATTTT	CASRLTRTDTQYF
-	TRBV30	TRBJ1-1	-	TGTGCCTGGAGTCCCCCGGGGGGGAGGGAAGCTTTCTTT	CAWSPPGGREAFF